Each of the 30 T cell receptor beta chains below was sequenced from the same sample in a study of vaccination and CD4 T cells after COVID-19. The antigens of these receptors remain unknown. Treatment in this sample: roughly 10-day PBMC culture with coronavirus spike peptide pools or control peptides (ViraFEST assay). With the Oncomine TCR Beta short-read assay, DNA from cultured CD4+ T cells was sequenced. TCRdb reprocessed the PCR reads via MiXCR and lists one record per CDR3 protein. The sample has 15,000 or so distinct CDR3 sequences, about two fifths seen once. Sequenced material: CD4+ T cells from blood, cultured in vitro, taken before SARS-CoV-2 vaccination. These receptors originate from a human donor who had recovered from COVID-19.

This clonotype was recorded a few times. The chain joins TRBV20-1 to TRBJ2-3; no clear D gene. Trimming cost V 3 bases and J 3 bases, with 16 bases left between them. Germline assignment: CDR1 DFQATT and CDR2 SNEGSKA (reference sequence). This CDR3 comprises 15 residues. This chain's CDR3 is CSARQIHRVTDTQYF. The DNA for the CDR3 is TGCAGTGCTAGGCAAATCCACAGAGTAACAGATACGCAGTATTTT.

The chain couples TRBV25-1 to TRBJ2-7, with 13 bases matching TRBD2. The germline gives CDR1 MGHDK, CDR2 SYGVNS. This CDR3 comprises 16 residues. The J segment lost 4 bases and the V segment lost 3 bases, leaving 6 bases of the junction unmatched. CDR3 sequence: CASSEAGLAGAYEQYF. Written as DNA, the CDR3 is TGTGCCAGCAGTGAGGCCGGACTAGCGGGAGCTTACGAGCAGTACTTC.

The chain links TRBV27 to TRBJ2-3; D possibly corresponds to TRBD1 (5 bases). V gave up 4 bases and J gave up 6 bases, with 17 bases separating them. The germline CDR1 and CDR2 sequences are MNHEY and SMNVEV (reference sequence). The CDR3 sequence is 15 residues long. For the CDR3, the DNA is TGTGCCAGCAGTTACAGGCCGACCAAGGGCGATACGCAGTATTTT. Translating it yields CASSYRPTKGDTQYF.

V is TRBV6-1 and J is TRBJ2-7; the match to TRBD2 covers 9 bases. From germline, CDR1 is MNHNS and CDR2 SASEGT. The CDR3 covers 14 residues. With 11 bases clipped from V and 2 bases from J, the junction kept 10 bases outside the gene matches. The CDR3 coding sequence is TGTGCCGTCCATAGCGGGGGCCTCCCCTACGAGCAGTACTTC. Amino acid sequence: CAVHSGGLPYEQYF.

The J gene is TRBJ2-7, the V gene TRBV4-1; TRBD1 aligns across 9 bases. Looked up from germline, CDR1 is MGHRA and CDR2 is YSYEKL. The length of the CDR3 is 15 residues. Trimming removed 0 bases from V and 0 bases from J; junction bases left unmatched: 0. The CDR3 DNA reads as TGCGCCAGCAGCCAAGAGGGACAGGGCTCCTACGAGCAGTACTTC. This sequence encodes CASSQEGQGSYEQYF.

This clonotype was observed a few times. This chain uses TRBV7-2 with TRBJ2-4; D is possibly TRBD2 (5 bases). Germline V gives CDR1 SGHTA, CDR2 FQGNSA. With 4 bases removed from V and 13 bases from J, the gap between germline ends came to 14 bases. The CDR3 is 12 residues long. Here the CDR3 reads CASSSLTTPQYF. The CDR3 nucleotides are TGTGCCAGCAGCTCCCTGACTACGCCACAGTACTTC. The full variable domain, in which reference TRBV7-2 and TRBJ2-4 provide the parts outside the CDR3, is GAGVSQSPSNKVTEKGKDVELRCDPISGHTALYWYRQSLGQGLEFLIYFQGNSAPDKSGLPSDRFSAERTGGSVSTLTIQRTQQEDSAVYLCASSSLTTPQYFGAGTRLSVL.

This clonotype was seen more than once but under ten times. The chain has TRBV4-3 and TRBJ1-2; 9 bases are shared with TRBD1. The CDR3 is 15 amino acids. J was trimmed by 5 bases and V by 3 bases; bases with no gene match: 7. Germline loops: CDR1 LGHNA, CDR2 YSLEER. Here the CDR3 reads CASSHDLDRGYGYTF. In DNA form, the CDR3 reads TGCGCCAGCAGCCACGACTTGGACAGGGGATATGGCTACACCTTC.

A few counts support this clonotype. V is TRBV7-2 and J is TRBJ1-3; D unresolved. From germline, CDR1 is SGHTA and CDR2 FQGNSA. The CDR3 covers 13 residues. The V end was cut by 6 bases, the J end by 2 bases, with 8 bases between. For the CDR3, the DNA is TGTGCCAGCAGTACCGGGGCTGGAAACACCATATATTTT. It codes for CASSTGAGNTIYF.

The chain combines TRBV20-1 with TRBJ1-4, with a weak D call TRBD1 (5 bases). The CDR3 sequence is 13 residues long. CDR1 is DFQATT, CDR2 SNEGSKA, per germline (reference sequence). Trimming took off 6 bases at V and 4 bases at J, with 12 bases between the two ends. The CDR3 nucleotides are TGCAGTGCCCGGGACGTTGGTAATGAAAAACTGTTTTTT. The encoded protein is CSARDVGNEKLFF.

V gene TRBV6-1 combines with J gene TRBJ1-6; the D is unclear. CDR1 is MNHNS and CDR2 is SASEGT in the germline V gene. CDR3 length equals 13 residues. The V end was cut by 6 bases, the J end by 4 bases, with 7 bases between. The CDR3 here is CASRTEYNSPLHF. The CDR3 nucleotides read TGTGCCAGCAGGACCGAGTATAATTCACCCCTCCACTTT.

This rearrangement joins TRBV12-5 to TRBJ2-7; 8 nucleotides align to TRBD1. The CDR3 is 16 amino acids. Germline V lookup: CDR1 LGHNT, CDR2 FRNRAP. Unmatched junction bases numbered 8, after V lost 0 bases and J lost 4 bases. CDR3 in amino acids: CASGLVIRGRRYEQYF. The CDR3 nucleotides are TGTGCTAGTGGTTTGGTAATCAGGGGGCGTCGGTACGAGCAGTACTTC.

The chain is built from TRBV20-1 and TRBJ1-5, with 7 bases matching TRBD1. Germline values: CDR1 DFQATT, CDR2 SNEGSKA (reference sequence). CDR3 length: 14 residues. Trimming at V came to 6 bases and at J to 4 bases, leaving 9 bases not matched to a gene. The CDR3 DNA follows: TGCAGTGCCCCTAGACAGGGCTGGAATCAGCCCCAGCATTTT. It encodes CSAPRQGWNQPQHF.

The chain is built from TRBV2 and TRBJ1-1, with D possibly TRBD1 on 6 matching bases. Germline V gene sequence: CDR1 SNHLY, CDR2 FYNNEI. V was clipped by 5 bases and J by 4 bases, with 14 bases between them. The CDR3 contains 14 residues. The CDR3 nucleotides are TGTGCCAGCAGTAAACAGGGAGGGGGCACTGAAGCTTTCTTT. Protein: CASSKQGGGTEAFF.

The rearrangement uses TRBV20-1 and TRBJ2-1, with 9 bases matching TRBD2. Germline CDR1 and CDR2: DFQATT and SNEGSKA (reference sequence). With V trimmed by 4 bases and J by 3 bases, 22 bases remained unmatched. The CDR3 covers 20 residues. The CDR3 is CSANTALGASGKAHYNEQFF. CDR3 in DNA: TGCAGTGCTAATACAGCGTTAGGGGCTAGCGGGAAAGCGCACTACAATGAGCAGTTCTTC.

For this clonotype: The junction departs from germline at one end; a sequencing error may be responsible. The V call is TRBV7-3, the J call TRBJ1-2; a possible D gene is TRBD1 (6 bases). Germline CDR1 and CDR2: SGHTA and FQGTGA. The CDR3 loop spans 15 amino acids. The CDR3 DNA reads TGTGCCAGCAGCTTGGAGGGGGGCCCTAACTGTGGCTACACCTTC. Protein: CASSLEGGPNCGYTF.

The rearrangement links TRBV12-3 or TRBV12-4 to TRBJ1-5; weak D call: TRBD1 (5 bases). This CDR3 comprises 13 residues. V lost 2 bases and J 7 bases, leaving 9 bases between the germline ends. The CDR3 spells CASSLRQGQPQHF. CDR3 coding DNA: TGTGCCAGCAGTTTACGTCAGGGACAGCCCCAGCATTTT.

This chain joins TRBV6-2 or TRBV6-3 and TRBJ2-7; the D gene is possibly TRBD1 (6 bases). CDR1 and CDR2 from the germline V gene are MNHEY and SVGEGT. There are 12 residues in the CDR3. The V gene lost 6 bases and the J gene lost 0 bases, with 6 bases spanning the gap. CDR3 sequence: CASRGGSYEQYF. The CDR3 coding sequence is TGTGCCAGCAGAGGGGGCTCCTACGAGCAGTACTTC.

The CDR3: CASRPGLAGGTQETQYF. CDR3 nucleotide sequence: TGTGCCAGCAGGCCGGGACTAGCGGGGGGGACCCAAGAGACCCAGTACTTC. The chain carries TRBV6-2 or TRBV6-3 and TRBJ2-5, with 16 bases fitting TRBD2. Germline V CDR1 and CDR2: MNHEY, SVGEGT. This CDR3 contains 17 residues. V was pared by 6 bases and J by 1 base, with 5 bases of the junction left unmatched.

This clonotype has only a few counts. The V call is TRBV7-6, the J call TRBJ2-3; 14 bases map to TRBD2. CDR1 and CDR2 from the germline V gene are SGHVS and FNYEAQ. Trimming took 3 bases from V and 6 from J; bases not matched to a gene: 5. This CDR3 spans 16 amino acids. The CDR3 region has the DNA TGTGCCAGCAGCTTGGGGACTAGCGGGAGTAGGGATACGCAGTATTTT. Its protein is CASSLGTSGSRDTQYF.

The chain carries TRBV27 and TRBJ1-1; TRBD1 might be the D (6 bases). This CDR3 spans 17 amino acids. V was shortened by 0 bases and J by 0 bases, with 14 bases between the two germline ends. CDR1 is MNHEY, CDR2 SMNVEV, per germline (reference sequence). The CDR3 DNA follows: TGTGCCAGCAGTTTATCCGGGGGCAGTCAAGTGAACACTGAAGCTTTCTTT. Translating gives CASSLSGGSQVNTEAFF.

This clonotype showed up just a few times. The V gene is TRBV20-1, the J gene TRBJ2-5; 7 bases agree with TRBD2. This CDR3 has 12 amino acids. The germline gives CDR1 DFQATT, CDR2 SNEGSKA (reference sequence). The CDR3: CSGGRSQETQYF. The CDR3 DNA is TGCAGCGGGGGGAGGAGCCAAGAGACCCAGTACTTC.

This clonotype was detected only a few times. This sequence joins TRBV24-1 and TRBJ1-2; D is ambiguous. Per the germline V gene, CDR1 is KGHDR and CDR2 is SFDVKD. V was clipped by 2 bases and J by 2 bases, with 8 bases between them. This CDR3 comprises 14 residues. In DNA, the CDR3 is TGTGCCACCAGTGATTCCAGGACCAACTATGGCTACACCTTC. This codes for CATSDSRTNYGYTF.

The V call is TRBV20-1, the J call TRBJ1-2, with a possible D match to TRBD1 (5 bases). In germline, CDR1 is DFQATT, CDR2 SNEGSKA (reference sequence). The CDR3 consists of 11 residues. The CDR3 reads CSSGGSYGYTF. The CDR3 region has the DNA TGCAGCTCCGGGGGGAGCTATGGCTACACCTTC.

V gene TRBV6-1 combines with J gene TRBJ2-1, with TRBD2 identical over 8 bases. Trimming removed 6 bases from V and 0 bases from J; junction bases left unmatched: 7. The CDR3 runs to 16 residues. From germline, CDR1 is MNHNS and CDR2 SASEGT. The chain's CDR3 is CASRIRAGDSYNEQFF. The CDR3, as DNA: TGTGCCAGCAGGATTAGAGCGGGGGACTCCTACAATGAGCAGTTCTTC.

The V gene is TRBV7-9, the J gene TRBJ2-2; 11 positions agree with TRBD1. The ends lost 5 bases at V and 1 base at J; junction bases unmatched: 3. CDR3 length: 16 residues. CDR1 and CDR2 from the germline V gene are SEHNR and FQNEAQ (reference sequence). The CDR3: CASSLGQGENTGELFF. The CDR3 DNA follows: TGTGCCAGCAGCCTGGGACAGGGGGAGAACACCGGGGAGCTGTTTTTT.

The rearrangement links TRBV19 to TRBJ1-3, with D tentatively TRBD1 (5 bases). Germline CDR1 LNHDA, CDR2 SQIVND (reference sequence). The V end lost 2 bases, the J end lost 3 bases, and 11 bases lay between the germline ends. This CDR3 contains 15 residues. In nucleotides, the CDR3 is TGTGCCAGTAGTATACCGACAGTATTTGGAAACACCATATATTTT. This gives the protein CASSIPTVFGNTIYF.

The CDR3 DNA is TGCAGCGTTGCCAGGGAGGGAGGGAACACTGAAGCTTTCTTT. Translated: CSVAREGGNTEAFF. The rearrangement joins TRBV29-1 to TRBJ1-1; perhaps TRBD1 as D (5 bases). The length of the CDR3 is 14 residues. V shed 4 bases and J shed 1 base, with 13 bases lying between them. Germline CDR1 reads SQVTM; CDR2 reads ANQGSEA.

This chain connects TRBV14 to TRBJ1-1, with TRBD1 as a possible D gene (5 bases). The germline V gene has CDR1 SGHDN and CDR2 FVKESK. Trimming pared 1 base from V and 5 bases from J, leaving 14 bases between. The CDR3 sequence is 15 residues long. The DNA of the CDR3 is TGTGCCAGCAGCCAAGTAGCGGGGGTTGGAACTGAAGCTTTCTTT. Protein product: CASSQVAGVGTEAFF.

The genes are TRBV7-9 and TRBJ2-7, with D possibly called TRBD1 or TRBD2 (6 bases each). Between the trimmed V and J ends, which lost 2 bases and 2 bases, there was a span of 16 bases. The CDR3 has 16 residues. CDR1 and CDR2 from the germline V gene are SEHNR and FQNEAQ (reference sequence). Here the CDR3 reads CASSLWGGTRPYEQYF. The CDR3 coding sequence is TGTGCCAGCAGCTTATGGGGCGGGACACGTCCCTACGAGCAGTACTTC.

The chain has TRBV9 and TRBJ1-2; 7 positions match TRBD1. The trim removed 7 bases at V and 9 bases at J, leaving 9 bases unmatched. There are 12 residues in the CDR3. Germline V lookup: CDR1 SGDLS, CDR2 YYNGEE. CDR3 region: CASQGVWGSYTF. The CDR3 DNA is TGTGCCAGCCAGGGGGTGTGGGGAAGCTACACCTTC.